This T cell receptor beta chain was profiled in a study of blood T cells in healthy people across ages (dated by TCRdb to the mid-2010s). Describing the broader study: Template switching captured roughly one uniquely barcoded TCR beta cDNA molecule per two T cells in model experiments. To track age-related changes in TCR beta repertoire diversity, the study relied on deep sequencing normalized with unique cDNA molecular identifiers. The donors were divided into four age groups: young (average around 17 years), middle-aged (approximately 39), aged (about 61) and long-lived (roughly 82). To avoid experimental bias, donors of different ages were spread randomly across the sequencing lanes. Two additional independent replicas of 1 million unique cDNA reads from the same blood draw were analyzed for two donors (one aged 18 to 30 and one aged 80 or older).

On the study overall, not on this receptor specifically: Because donor CMV infection status was unknown, age-related changes in expanded clonotypes were potentially confounded. Total diversity estimates from one million sequenced T cells were considered lower bounds and underestimates. As age increased, observed TCR beta diversity per million T cells dropped in a roughly linear way, and a significant reduction was already evident by age 40. Observed TCR beta diversity correlated strongly with the percentage of naive T cells measured by flow cytometry. Bulk unsorted PBMC profiling prevented conclusive comparison of naive and antigen-experienced compartments. Compared with the aged group, the long-lived group had more naive CD4+ T cells, fewer expanded clones and increased TCR diversity, suggesting age selection.

Concerning this clonotype itself: Its antigen is currently not known. The input lacks base qualities; no much larger clone sits a single base away.

Via the germline V gene, CDR1 is LGHNA and CDR2 YNFKEQ. There are 15 amino acids in the CDR3, from cysteine to phenylalanine inclusive. The CDR3 DNA has 45 bases and is translated from base 1. V is reduced by 1 base and J by 4 bases, leaving a spacing of 13 bases between them. Library method: 5' RACE. The instrument was an Illumina HiSeq 2500. A second about 7 to 11 cycle PCR used a sample-barcoded 5' primer and a J-beta primer mix. A template-switch 5' adaptor carrying 12 random nucleotides introduced a unique molecular identifier onto each TCR beta cDNA molecule. Each sample yielded at least 2.5 million CDR3-containing paired-end reads. All of the RNA was converted into first-strand cDNA using the Mint cDNA synthesis kit, with a TRBC-specific oligonucleotide serving as the primer. Following uracil-DNA glycosylase treatment, a first 18-cycle PCR with universal primers M1SS and BC2_uni_R was performed on all cDNA. Concerning the study's data processing: For normalization, 1 million high-quality reads were randomly selected from each sample, with every read carrying a distinct molecular identifier. Instead of being binned into consensus sequences, reads that shared molecular identifiers were thrown out. MiTCR, with a Q25 quality threshold and the strictest error-elimination algorithm, was used for CDR3 identification, clonotype clustering and error correction. Lower-bound total TCR beta diversity was estimated with a nonparametric unseen species model using Euler transformation. TCRdb itself trimmed the public reads at Q25 with fastp, ran MiXCR and retained productive beta chains. Merged by CDR3 protein, the rows form single entries marked with the most common genes and DNA. The V and J calls and clone size come from TCRdb's table, not from the authors' own analysis. This sample comprises 550,000 to 750,000 distinct CDR3 sequences, around 21% of them detected only once. The top ten clones comprise under 4% of the sample.

Systemically healthy Caucasian individuals from Russia, approximately 39 in total and aged about 6 to 100 years, were included as donors. Each donor gave roughly 9 milliliters of peripheral blood, drawn into EDTA-treated Vacutainer tubes. PBMCs were isolated by Ficoll-Paque density-gradient centrifugation, with at least 6 million obtained per sample. Total RNA, at least 6 micrograms per sample, was extracted from PBMCs with Trizol reagent. For every donor, flow cytometry on a PBMC aliquot measured the percentage of naive CD45RAhigh/CD27high T cells. This chain joins TRBV4-2 to TRBJ2-5; TRBD1 is a possible D gene, resting on 6 matching bases. The sequence was obtained from a man aged 65-85 years in good health. Sequencing input: blood. The nucleotides are TGTGCCAGCAGCCAAGGGTCTACAGGGTCAGAGACCCAGTACTTC. Translation gives CASSQGSTGSETQYF.